This TCR beta chain stems from a study of cytotoxic CD8 clonotypes in ibrutinib-treated CLL. Looking at the study overall: Partial responders approximately 25, complete 2; around twelve progressed and some 14 stayed in remission by median approximately 5.5 years.

This clone was picked up one time. Its antigen is currently unknown. Looked up from germline, CDR1 is LNHNV and CDR2 is YYDKDF (reference sequence). This CDR3 is 16 amino acids long. V was clipped by 1 base and J by 0 bases, with 9 bases between them. The intended depth for sequencing was 1 in 200,000 to 1 in 1 million T cells. Method: immunoSEQ multiplex PCR; TCRdb's copy keeps in-frame clones and lacks some. This table has 110,000 to 150,000 clones, approximately 89% appearing once. General study results and limits: Researchers report that baseline clonality outpaced age-matched healthy donors and tracked circulating CD8+ T-cell counts.

V usage is TRBV15 and J usage is TRBJ1-4; D remains ambiguous. This material consisted of PBMCs, taken after 12 months of ibrutinib treatment. This TCR was sampled from a human donor with chronic lymphocytic leukemia. CDR3 bases: TGTGCCACCAGCAGAGCAGATACCTCAACTAATGAAAAACTGTTTTTT. Its translation is CATSRADTSTNEKLFF. The complete variable domain, with remaining parts taken from reference TRBV15 and TRBJ1-4, reads DAMVIQNPRYQVTQFGKPVTLSCSQTLNHNVMYWYQQKSSQAPKLLFHYYDKDFNNEADTPDNFQSRRPNTSFCFLDIRSPGLGDTAMYLCATSRADTSTNEKLFFGSGTQLSVL.